A single T cell receptor beta chain is shown here with its context. The sample comes from a study of shared clonotypes between healthy human individuals. Generated by immunoSEQ multiplex PCR, the TCRdb table keeps only in-frame clones and is missing some. This sample has about 2.3 million clones, with about 92% found just once. Germline V gives CDR1 MNHNY, CDR2 SVGAGI (reference sequence). The CDR3 contains 16 residues. Trimming left V 6 bases short and J 3 bases short, with 19 bases between. The clonotype comes from a man aged 18 to 30 in good health. Some clones in this sample may be carry-over from other donors' samples. The J gene is TRBJ2-3, the V gene TRBV6-6, with D maybe TRBD2 (6 bases). Specimen: naive CD4+ T cells from PBMCs. Subset noted: CD45RA+ positively selected. CDR3 sequence: CASSPRGGLETDTQYF. CDR3 bases: TGTGCCAGCAGCCCGCGGGGAGGACTTGAAACAGATACGCAGTATTTT.